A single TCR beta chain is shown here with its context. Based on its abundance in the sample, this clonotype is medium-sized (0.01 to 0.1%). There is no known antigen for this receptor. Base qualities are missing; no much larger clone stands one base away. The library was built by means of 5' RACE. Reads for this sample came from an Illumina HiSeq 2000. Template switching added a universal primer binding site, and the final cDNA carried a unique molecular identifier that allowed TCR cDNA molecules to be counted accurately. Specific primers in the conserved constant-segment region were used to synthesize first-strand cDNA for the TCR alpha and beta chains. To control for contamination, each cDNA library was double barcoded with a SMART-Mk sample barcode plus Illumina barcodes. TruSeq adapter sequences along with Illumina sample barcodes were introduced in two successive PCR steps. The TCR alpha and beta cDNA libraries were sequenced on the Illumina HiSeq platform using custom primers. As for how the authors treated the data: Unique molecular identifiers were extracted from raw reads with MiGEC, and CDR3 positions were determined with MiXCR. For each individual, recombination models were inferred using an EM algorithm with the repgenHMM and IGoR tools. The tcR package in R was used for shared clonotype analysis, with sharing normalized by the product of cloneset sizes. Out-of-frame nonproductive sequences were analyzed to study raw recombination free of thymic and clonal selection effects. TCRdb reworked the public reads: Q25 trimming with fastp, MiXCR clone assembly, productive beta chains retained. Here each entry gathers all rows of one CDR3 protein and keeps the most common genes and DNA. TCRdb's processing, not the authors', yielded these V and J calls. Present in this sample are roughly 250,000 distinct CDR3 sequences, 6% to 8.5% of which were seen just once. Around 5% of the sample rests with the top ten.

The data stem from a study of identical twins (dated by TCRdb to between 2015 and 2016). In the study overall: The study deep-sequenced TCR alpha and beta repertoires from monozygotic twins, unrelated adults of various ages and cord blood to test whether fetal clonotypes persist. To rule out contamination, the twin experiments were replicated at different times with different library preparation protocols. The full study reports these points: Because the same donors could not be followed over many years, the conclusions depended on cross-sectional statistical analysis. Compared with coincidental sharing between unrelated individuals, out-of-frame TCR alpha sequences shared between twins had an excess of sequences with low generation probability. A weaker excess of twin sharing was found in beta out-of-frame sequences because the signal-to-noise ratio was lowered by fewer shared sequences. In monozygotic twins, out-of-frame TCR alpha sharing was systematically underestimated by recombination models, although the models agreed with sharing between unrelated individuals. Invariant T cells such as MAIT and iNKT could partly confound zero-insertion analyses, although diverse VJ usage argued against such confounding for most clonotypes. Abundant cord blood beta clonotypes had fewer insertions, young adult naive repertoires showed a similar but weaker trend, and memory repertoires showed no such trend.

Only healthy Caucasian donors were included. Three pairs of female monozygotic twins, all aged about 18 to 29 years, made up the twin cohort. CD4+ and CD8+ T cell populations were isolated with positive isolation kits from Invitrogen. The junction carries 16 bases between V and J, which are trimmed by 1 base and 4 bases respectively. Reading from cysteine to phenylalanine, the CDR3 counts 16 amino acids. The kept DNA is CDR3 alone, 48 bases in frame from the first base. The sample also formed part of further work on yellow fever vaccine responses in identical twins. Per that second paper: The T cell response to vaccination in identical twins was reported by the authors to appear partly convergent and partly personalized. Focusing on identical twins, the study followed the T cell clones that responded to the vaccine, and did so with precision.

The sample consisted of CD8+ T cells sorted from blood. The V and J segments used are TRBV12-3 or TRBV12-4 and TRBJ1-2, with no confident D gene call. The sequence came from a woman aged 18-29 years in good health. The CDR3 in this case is CASSLVDEPGVYGYTF. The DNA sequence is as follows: TGTGCCAGCAGTTTAGTGGACGAACCTGGGGTCTATGGCTACACCTTC.